This TCR beta chain was retrieved from a study of Graves' ophthalmopathy and Graves' hyperthyroidism. A remark on this clonotype: Its antigen is unknown.

The TCR beta CDR3 regions underwent amplification from RNA transcripts. After a first-round RT-PCR with HTBI primers, a second-round multiplex PCR was run. TCRdb re-derived calls from the multiplex PCR reads in MiXCR, one entry per CDR3 protein. The sample yields some 160,000 distinct CDR3 sequences, 35% to 50% seen once. V lost 3 bases to trimming and J lost 4 bases; unmatched junction nucleotides: 8. There are 15 residues in the CDR3. Study results and caveats: Ophthalmopathy progression was predicted by the model at roughly 66% sensitivity and roughly 72% specificity.

V usage is TRBV12-3 or TRBV12-4 and J usage is TRBJ1-2; TRBD1 agrees at 7 bases. Sequencing was performed on peripheral blood. The receptor's source is a man aged 25 to 40 with Graves' ophthalmopathy. CDR3 nucleotide sequence: TGTGCCAGCAGTTTTGGGACAGCCTATTCCTATGGCTACACCTTC. Its translation: CASSFGTAYSYGYTF.